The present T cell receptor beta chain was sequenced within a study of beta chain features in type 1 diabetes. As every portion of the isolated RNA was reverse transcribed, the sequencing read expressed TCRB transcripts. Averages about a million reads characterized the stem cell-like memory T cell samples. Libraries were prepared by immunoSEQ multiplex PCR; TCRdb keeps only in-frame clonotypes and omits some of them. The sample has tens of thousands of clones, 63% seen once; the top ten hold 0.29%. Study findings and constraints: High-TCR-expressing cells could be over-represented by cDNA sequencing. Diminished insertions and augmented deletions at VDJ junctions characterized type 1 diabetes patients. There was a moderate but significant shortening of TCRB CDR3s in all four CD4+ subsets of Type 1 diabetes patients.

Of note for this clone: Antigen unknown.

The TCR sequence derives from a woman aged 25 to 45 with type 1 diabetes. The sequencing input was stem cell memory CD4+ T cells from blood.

For the CDR3, the DNA is TGTGCCAGCGTCAGTCAACCCTACGAGCAGTACTTC. It specifies CASVSQPYEQYF. The chain combines TRBV28 with TRBJ2-7; D uncertain. Germline V gene lookup returns CDR1 MDHEN and CDR2 SYDVKM. This CDR3 has 12 amino acids. Deletions cut 8 bases from V and 2 bases from J, with 10 bases between.